The T cell receptor beta chain under discussion was sequenced for a study of cytomegalovirus exposure and HLA in healthy donors. Study-level background: From HLA-typed donors, an early data release held roughly 80 million unique TCRs.

The PCR ran on 60 Vbeta and 13 Jbeta primers. Here immunoSEQ multiplex PCR was the method, and the copy in TCRdb shows in-frame clones only, minus some. This table holds 130,000 to 150,000 clones. Germline V gives CDR1 KGHSH, CDR2 LQKENI. Trimming took 0 bases from V and 6 from J; bases not matched to a gene: 7. The CDR3 covers 16 residues. The specimen was PBMCs. This chain joins TRBV18 and TRBJ2-1, with 8 bases aligning to TRBD2. This receptor was identified in a man aged 40-50 years in good health and CMV-seronegative. The CDR3 sequence is CASSPPTGSGANEQFF. Written as DNA, the CDR3 is TGTGCCAGCTCACCACCGACTGGTAGCGGGGCCAATGAGCAGTTCTTC.